This T cell receptor beta chain was found in a study of T cells in tuberculosis (dated by TCRdb to 2017 to 2018). Regarding the complete study: To characterize T cells specific for the mycobacterial lipid antigen glucose monomycolate (GMM), the study used CD1B tetramers together with high-throughput TCR immunosequencing. With 10 to 11 people per group, a South African clinical cohort compared IGRA-negative adolescents, IGRA-positive adolescents with latent tuberculosis, and adults with active tuberculosis. Study-level results and caveats: Shorter CDR3-alpha lengths in active tuberculosis patients partly drove the smaller NN-distances, and the TCR-beta difference was not statistically significant. Clinical samples were chosen by availability of cryopreserved specimens, and active tuberculosis cases were adults while controls were adolescents. An accuracy of 85% to 90% (AUROC roughly 0.9) was reached by a classifier using the diverse GMM-specific repertoire, compared with around 70% accuracy when GEM motif frequencies were used. Compared with IGRA-negative controls, TCR-alpha repertoires from active tuberculosis had smaller mean NN-distances to GMM-specific TCRs, which suggests clonal expansion of these TCRs.

V trim: 2 bases; J trim: 2 bases; unmatched bases: 7. The CDR3 has 16 amino acids, counting the end cysteine and phenylalanine. The entry retains the CDR3 DNA only, 48 bases that are in frame from base 1. The germline V gene sets CDR1 to MNHEY and CDR2 to SVGAGI. At study entry, a tuberculin skin test and the QuantiFERON-TB GOLD In-Tube IGRA were used to screen adolescents for latent tuberculosis infection. Unsorted cryopreserved PBMC were immunosequenced, covering on average about 100,000 T cells per clinical donor. Eleven high schools in the Worcester region of the Western Cape, South Africa, served as enrollment sites for adolescents aged 12 to 18 years. Approximately 10 adolescents infected with M. tuberculosis and ten uninfected adolescents were chosen and matched for age and sex. For the adolescents, PBMC were isolated by density centrifugation from freshly drawn heparinized blood and then cryopreserved.

TCR libraries were generated with the immunoSEQ multiplex PCR assay, using TCR-beta and/or TCR-alpha/delta assays for each sample. Amplified TCR libraries were sequenced on the Illumina high-throughput platform. The original methods were these. Clustering and dimensionality reduction were performed using pairwise TCRdist distances among GMM-specific receptors from ex vivo sorted or in vitro expanded T cells. Each clinical repertoire was assigned a mean NN-distance score, defined as the average TCRdist to the nearest 10% of tetramer-positive reference sequences. GEM TCR motif frequency was calculated as the fraction of unique TCRs that matched known GEM sequences in V/J usage and CDR3 length. Linear discriminant analysis with leave-one-out cross-validation, implemented in scikit-learn, was used to classify active tuberculosis. TCRdb provides this immuneACCESS table in a form limited to in-frame rearrangements. Some clones are lacking; in checked studies, under half of them reflect an unresolved V gene, and why the rest are absent is not known. V and J calls and clone size are those listed in that table; D and trimming were worked out from the DNA. The sample contains 30,000 to 40,000 clones, around 97% of them found a single time. The ten biggest clones cover roughly 6% of the sample.

Comment on this clone: Its antigen is still unknown. Qualities for individual bases were not recorded, and no much larger clone is one base off.

Sequencing was carried out using PBMCs. The origin of this receptor is a donor aged 5 to 30 with latent tuberculosis or without tuberculosis infection. The chain is assembled from TRBV6-5 and TRBJ2-5; the junction holds 8 bases that match TRBD1. The CDR3 reads as follows: CASSYGVGTGQETQYF. The nucleotide sequence is TGTGCCAGCAGTTACGGGGTGGGGACAGGTCAAGAGACCCAGTACTTC.